This T cell receptor beta chain was identified in a study of T cells in Graves' hyperthyroidism and ophthalmopathy. Study-level points and caveats: Most thyroid clonotypes with frequency above 0.001 were detected in blood. Patients with ophthalmopathy were separated from those with stable hyperthyroidism by a 13 V-J model.

The CDR3 is 15 amino acids. V was shortened by 0 bases and J by 4 bases, with 14 bases between the two germline ends. CDR1 and CDR2 (germline): SGHDT, YYEEEE. This clonotype was seen more than once but under ten times. Its antigen is unidentified. Clinical symptoms, serum thyroxine, TRAb, thyroid ultrasound and orbital computed tomography informed diagnoses. Out of about 10 ml of fresh peripheral blood came the PBMCs. RNA transcripts were the template for amplifying TCR beta CDR3 regions. A set of HTBI primers served as the primers for a first-round RT-PCR of the TCR CDR3. One entry per CDR3 protein, called by TCRdb with MiXCR from the multiplex PCR reads. The sample contains a few hundred thousand distinct CDR3 sequences, about 15% of which appear only once.

The chain recombines TRBV5-6 with TRBJ2-7; D might be TRBD1 (6 bases). What was sequenced was blood. This TCR was sampled from a woman aged 25 to 39 with Graves' hyperthyroidism. CDR3 loop: CASSLELDSPYEQYF. Here the CDR3 DNA reads TGTGCCAGCAGCTTGGAGTTGGACAGTCCTTACGAGCAGTACTTC.